Given below is one T cell receptor (beta chain) in context. Its target is unknown. Germline CDR1 is MNHEY and CDR2 is SVGEGT. CDR3 size: 13 residues. V lost 2 bases and J lost 4, with 5 bases in between. These data are taken from a study of T cell responses to AZD1222 COVID-19 vaccine. Study-level findings and limits: Most donors were white British, females outnumbered males, and clonal diversity was possibly underestimated.

TCRdb's copy holds only in-frame clones and misses some; the assay was immunoSEQ multiplex PCR. Here the sample spans about 180,000 clones, roughly 91% being singletons. Samples with a second dose at about 4 or about 12 weeks were pooled together. This chain connects TRBV6-2 or TRBV6-3 to TRBJ1-4; D unresolved. The material sequenced was peripheral blood, taken 28 days after the second AZD1222 dose. This sequence was found in an adult who received the AZD1222 COVID-19 vaccine. CDR3 nucleotides: TGTGCCAGCAGTTACGGCCTTAATGAAAAACTGTTTTTT. It specifies CASSYGLNEKLFF.